The subject of this entry is one T cell receptor beta chain. V was shortened by 3 bases and J by 2 bases, with 6 bases between the two germline ends. Germline lookup yields CDR1 KGHDR and CDR2 SFDVKD. This CDR3 has 13 amino acids. This specimen comes from a study of blood T cell repertoires in COVID-19. In the study overall: Donors in the United States, Italy and Spain gave samples during acute or convalescent COVID-19. The analysed material was cDNA or gDNA that came from T cells, B-cell-depleted T cells, or PBMCs.

In the original workflow: Estimated nucleated cell counts came from reference gene primer amplification. Assay used: immunoSEQ multiplex PCR; TCRdb lists only in-frame clones, some missing. V and J calls plus clone size are reproduced from that table; the DNA served to infer D and trimming. The sample comprises 150,000 to 250,000 clones, around 95% of which are singletons, and 0.6% to 0.9% rests with the top ten. Enrollment of patients from Seattle took place during active infection, with longitudinal follow-up. What was sequenced was peripheral blood. This TCR was recovered from a man younger than 45 with COVID-19, enrolled during active disease. The genes are TRBV24-1 and TRBJ2-5; the D gene is possibly TRBD1 (5 bases). The CDR3 sequence: CATSDGAQETQYF. CDR3 nucleotide sequence: TGTGCCACCAGTGATGGGGCTCAAGAGACCCAGTACTTC.